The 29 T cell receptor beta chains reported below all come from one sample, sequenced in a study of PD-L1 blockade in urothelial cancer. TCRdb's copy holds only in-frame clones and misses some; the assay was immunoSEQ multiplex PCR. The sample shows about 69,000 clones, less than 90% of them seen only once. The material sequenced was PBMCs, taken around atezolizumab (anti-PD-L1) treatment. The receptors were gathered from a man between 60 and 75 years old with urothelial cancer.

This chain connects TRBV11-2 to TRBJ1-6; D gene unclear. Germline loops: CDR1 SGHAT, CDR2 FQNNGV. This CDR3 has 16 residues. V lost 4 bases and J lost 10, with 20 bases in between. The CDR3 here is CASSSGRGFIGSPLHF. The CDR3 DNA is TGTGCCAGCAGCTCCGGACGAGGGTTCATTGGGTCACCCCTCCACTTT.

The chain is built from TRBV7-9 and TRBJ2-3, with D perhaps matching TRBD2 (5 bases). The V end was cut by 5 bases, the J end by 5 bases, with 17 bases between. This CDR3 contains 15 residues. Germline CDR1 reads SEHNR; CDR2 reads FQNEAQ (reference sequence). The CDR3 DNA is TGTGCCAGCAGCACACTAGAGGGAGCGGTAGATACGCAGTATTTT. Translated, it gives CASSTLEGAVDTQYF.

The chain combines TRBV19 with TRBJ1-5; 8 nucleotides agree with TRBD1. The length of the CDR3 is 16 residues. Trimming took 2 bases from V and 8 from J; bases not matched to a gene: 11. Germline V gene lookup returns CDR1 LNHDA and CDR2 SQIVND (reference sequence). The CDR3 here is CASSIIPGGARKPQHF. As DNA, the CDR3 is TGTGCCAGTAGTATAATCCCAGGGGGCGCGAGAAAGCCCCAGCATTTT.

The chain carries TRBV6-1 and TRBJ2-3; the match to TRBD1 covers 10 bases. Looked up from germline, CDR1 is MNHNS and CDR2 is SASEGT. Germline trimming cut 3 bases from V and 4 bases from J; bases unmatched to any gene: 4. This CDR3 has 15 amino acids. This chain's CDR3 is CASSDGQGDADTQYF. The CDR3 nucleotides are TGTGCCAGCAGTGATGGACAGGGGGACGCAGATACGCAGTATTTT.

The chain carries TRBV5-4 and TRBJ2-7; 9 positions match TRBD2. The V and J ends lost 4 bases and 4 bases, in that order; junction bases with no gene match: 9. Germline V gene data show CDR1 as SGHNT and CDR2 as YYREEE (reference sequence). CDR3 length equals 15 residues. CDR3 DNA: TGTGCCAGCAGCCCCAGGAAAGCGGGGGGTTACGAGCAGTACTTC. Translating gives CASSPRKAGGYEQYF.

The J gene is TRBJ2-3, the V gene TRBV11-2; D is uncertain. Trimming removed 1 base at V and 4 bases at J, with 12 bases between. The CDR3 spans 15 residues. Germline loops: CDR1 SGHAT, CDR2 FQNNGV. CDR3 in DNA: TGTGCCAGCAGCTTAGCGGTCGCCGACTCAGATACGCAGTATTTT. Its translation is CASSLAVADSDTQYF.

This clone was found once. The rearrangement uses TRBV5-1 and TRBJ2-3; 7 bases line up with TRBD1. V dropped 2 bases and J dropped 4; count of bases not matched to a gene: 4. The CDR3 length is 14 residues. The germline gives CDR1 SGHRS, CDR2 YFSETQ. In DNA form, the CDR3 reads TGCGCCAGCAGCTTAACAGGGGCGGCAGATACGCAGTATTTT. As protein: CASSLTGAADTQYF.

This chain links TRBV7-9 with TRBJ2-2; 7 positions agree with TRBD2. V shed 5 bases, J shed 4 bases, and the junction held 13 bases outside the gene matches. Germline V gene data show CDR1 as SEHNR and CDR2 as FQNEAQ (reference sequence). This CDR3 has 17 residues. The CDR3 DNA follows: TGTGCCAGCAGCCGCAACCGGGGAGGGGCAGTCACCGGGGAGCTGTTTTTT. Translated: CASSRNRGGAVTGELFF.

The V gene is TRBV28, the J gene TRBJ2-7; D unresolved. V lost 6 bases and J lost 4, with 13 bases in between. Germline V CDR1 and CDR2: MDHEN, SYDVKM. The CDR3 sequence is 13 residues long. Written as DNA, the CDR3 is TGTGCCAGCAGCTCCACGATCCAGTACGAGCAGTACTTC. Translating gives CASSSTIQYEQYF.

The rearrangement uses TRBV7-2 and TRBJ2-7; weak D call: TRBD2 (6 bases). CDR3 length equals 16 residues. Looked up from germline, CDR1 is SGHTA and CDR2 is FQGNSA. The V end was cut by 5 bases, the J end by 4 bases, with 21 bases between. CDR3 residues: CASSRAGGAQSYEQYF. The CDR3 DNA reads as TGTGCCAGCAGCCGGGCCGGAGGGGCCCAGTCTTACGAGCAGTACTTC.

The DNA for the CDR3 is TGTGCCAGCAGCGGAGGACTAGCAACGACCTACGAGCAGTACTTC. Translating it yields CASSGGLATTYEQYF. This chain uses TRBV9 with TRBJ2-7; 8 bases map to TRBD2. Germline values: CDR1 SGDLS, CDR2 YYNGEE. Trimming took 3 bases from V and 2 from J; bases not matched to a gene: 7. This CDR3 is 15 amino acids long.

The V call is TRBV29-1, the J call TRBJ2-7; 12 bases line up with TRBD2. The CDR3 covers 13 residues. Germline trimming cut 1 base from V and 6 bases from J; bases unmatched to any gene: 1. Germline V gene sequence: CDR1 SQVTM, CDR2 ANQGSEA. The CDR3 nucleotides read TGCAGCGTTGAAGGACTAGCGGGGGCCGAGCAGTACTTC. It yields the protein CSVEGLAGAEQYF.

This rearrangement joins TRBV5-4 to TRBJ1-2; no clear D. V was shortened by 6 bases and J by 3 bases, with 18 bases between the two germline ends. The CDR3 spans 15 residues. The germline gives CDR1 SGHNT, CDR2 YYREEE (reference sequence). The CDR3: CASTPSPEQHYGYTF. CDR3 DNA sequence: TGTGCCAGCACCCCCTCGCCTGAACAGCACTATGGCTACACCTTC.

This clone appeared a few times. The CDR3: CASRTLRDRGYEQYF. The CDR3 nucleotides read TGTGCCAGCAGGACCCTCCGGGACAGGGGCTACGAGCAGTACTTC. V and J are TRBV6-1 and TRBJ2-7, with 10 nucleotides matching TRBD1. This CDR3 has 15 residues. CDR1 is MNHNS, CDR2 SASEGT, per germline. Unmatched junction bases numbered 8, after V lost 6 bases and J lost 3 bases.

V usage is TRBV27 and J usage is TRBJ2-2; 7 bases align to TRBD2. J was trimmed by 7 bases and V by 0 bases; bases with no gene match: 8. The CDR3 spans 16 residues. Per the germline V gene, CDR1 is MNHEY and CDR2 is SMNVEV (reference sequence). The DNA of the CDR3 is TGTGCCAGCAGTTTATCGAGGGACCCGGGGGGCGGGGAGCTGTTTTTT. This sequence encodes CASSLSRDPGGGELFF.

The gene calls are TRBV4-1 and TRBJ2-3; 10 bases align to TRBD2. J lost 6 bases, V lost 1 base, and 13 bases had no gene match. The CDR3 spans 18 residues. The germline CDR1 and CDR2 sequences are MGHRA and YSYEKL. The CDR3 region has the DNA TGCGCCAGCAGCCAAGGGGGAATAGCGGGGGGAAGTTGGGATACGCAGTATTTT. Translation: CASSQGGIAGGSWDTQYF.

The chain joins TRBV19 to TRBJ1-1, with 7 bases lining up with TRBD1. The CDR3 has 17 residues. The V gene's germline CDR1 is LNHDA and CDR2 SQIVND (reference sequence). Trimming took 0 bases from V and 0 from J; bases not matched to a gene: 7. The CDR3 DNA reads TGTGCCAGTAGTATAGATGGACAGGTCGTCATGAACACTGAAGCTTTCTTT. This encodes CASSIDGQVVMNTEAFF.

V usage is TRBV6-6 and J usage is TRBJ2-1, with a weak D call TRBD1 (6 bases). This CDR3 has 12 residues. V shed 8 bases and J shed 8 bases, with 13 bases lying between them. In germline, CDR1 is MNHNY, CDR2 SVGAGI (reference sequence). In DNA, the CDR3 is TGTGCCAGCGGACCACAGGGATATGAGCAGTTCTTC. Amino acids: CASGPQGYEQFF.

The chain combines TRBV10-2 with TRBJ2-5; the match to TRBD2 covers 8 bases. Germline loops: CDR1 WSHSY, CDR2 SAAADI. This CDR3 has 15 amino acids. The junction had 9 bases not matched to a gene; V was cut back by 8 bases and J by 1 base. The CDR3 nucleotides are TGCGCCAGCGCTCGGGGGGGGTCCTTCCAAGAGACCCAGTACTTC. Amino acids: CASARGGSFQETQYF.

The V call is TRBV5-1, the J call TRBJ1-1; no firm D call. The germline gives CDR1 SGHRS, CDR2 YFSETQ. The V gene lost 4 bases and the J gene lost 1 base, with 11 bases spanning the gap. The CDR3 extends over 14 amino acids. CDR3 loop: CASSIYGPNTEAFF. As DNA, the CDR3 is TGCGCCAGCAGCATATATGGCCCGAACACTGAAGCTTTCTTT.

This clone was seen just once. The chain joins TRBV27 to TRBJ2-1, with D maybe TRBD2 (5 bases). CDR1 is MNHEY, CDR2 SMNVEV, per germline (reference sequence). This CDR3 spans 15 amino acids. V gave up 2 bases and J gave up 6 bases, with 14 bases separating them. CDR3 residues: CASSLRGIGVNEQFF. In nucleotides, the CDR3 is TGTGCCAGCAGTTTAAGAGGGATTGGGGTCAATGAGCAGTTCTTC.

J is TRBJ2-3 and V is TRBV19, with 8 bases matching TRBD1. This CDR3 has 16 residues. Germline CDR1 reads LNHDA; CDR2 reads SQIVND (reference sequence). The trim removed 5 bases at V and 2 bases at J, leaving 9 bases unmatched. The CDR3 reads CASSSPPGQVTDTQYF. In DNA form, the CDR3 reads TGTGCCAGTAGTTCTCCTCCGGGACAGGTCACAGATACGCAGTATTTT.

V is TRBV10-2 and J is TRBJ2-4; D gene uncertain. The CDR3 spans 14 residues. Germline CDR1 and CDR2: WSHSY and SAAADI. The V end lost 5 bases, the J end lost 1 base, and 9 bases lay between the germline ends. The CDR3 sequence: CASSSGLAKNIQYF. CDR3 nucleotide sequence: TGCGCCAGCAGTTCAGGTTTGGCCAAAAACATTCAGTACTTC.

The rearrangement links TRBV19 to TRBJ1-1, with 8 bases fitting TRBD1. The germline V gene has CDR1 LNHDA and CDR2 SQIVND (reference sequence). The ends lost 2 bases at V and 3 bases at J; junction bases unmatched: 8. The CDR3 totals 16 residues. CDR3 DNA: TGTGCCAGTAGTATATGGAGACAGGGGACGGACACTGAAGCTTTCTTT. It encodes CASSIWRQGTDTEAFF.

CDR3 residues: CASVGSGIRLTGELFF. DNA of the CDR3: TGTGCCAGTGTCGGGAGCGGGATAAGATTAACCGGGGAGCTGTTTTTT. The chain carries TRBV19 and TRBJ2-2; 7 bases fit TRBD2. This CDR3 has 16 amino acids. J gave up 5 bases and V 8 bases, and 14 bases lay outside the gene matches. Germline loops: CDR1 LNHDA, CDR2 SQIVND (reference sequence).

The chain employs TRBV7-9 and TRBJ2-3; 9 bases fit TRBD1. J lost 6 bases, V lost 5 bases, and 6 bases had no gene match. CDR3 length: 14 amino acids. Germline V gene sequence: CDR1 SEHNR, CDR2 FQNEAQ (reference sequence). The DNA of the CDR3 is TGTGCCAGCAGCAACAGGGGGCCACGGGATACGCAGTATTTT. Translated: CASSNRGPRDTQYF. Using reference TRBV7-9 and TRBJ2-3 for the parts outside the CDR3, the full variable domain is DTGVSQNPRHKITKRGQNVTFRCDPISEHNRLYWYRQTLGQGPEFLTYFQNEAQLEKSRLLSDRFSAERPKGSFSTLEIQRTEQGDSAMYLCASSNRGPRDTQYFGPGTRLTVL.

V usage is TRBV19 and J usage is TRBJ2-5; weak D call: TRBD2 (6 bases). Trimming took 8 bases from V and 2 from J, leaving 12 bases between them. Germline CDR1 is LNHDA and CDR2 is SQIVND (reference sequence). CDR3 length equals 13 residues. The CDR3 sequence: CASDGGRQETQYF. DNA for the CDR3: TGTGCCAGTGACGGGGGTCGTCAAGAGACCCAGTACTTC.

CDR3 in DNA: TGTGCCAGCTCACCGACAGGCGTGAAAGAGACCCAGTACTTC. Translated: CASSPTGVKETQYF. The rearrangement links TRBV18 to TRBJ2-5; TRBD1 might be the D (6 bases). V dropped 3 bases and J dropped 3 bases, with 11 bases sitting between them. CDR1 and CDR2 (germline): KGHSH, LQKENI. The CDR3 sequence is 14 residues long.

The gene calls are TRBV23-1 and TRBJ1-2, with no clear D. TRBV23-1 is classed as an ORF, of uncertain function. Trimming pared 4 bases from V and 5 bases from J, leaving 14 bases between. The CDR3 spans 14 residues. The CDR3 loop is CASSLSRVWYGYTF. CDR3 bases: TGCGCCAGCAGTCTTTCGAGGGTGTGGTATGGCTACACCTTC.